The clone carrying this T cell receptor (beta chain) was recorded a few times. What it binds is not known. The data were taken from a study of immune heterogeneity within non-small cell lung tumors. Study-wide background: Among the tumors, several were squamous cell carcinomas, ten to eleven were non-squamous carcinomas and 1 was not otherwise specified. Findings and caveats of the study: Multiple tumor sites within a patient showed recurrence of identical dominant CDR3 beta clonotypes; site-unique high-frequency clones were present as well.

For the TCR beta CDR3, multiplex PCR with 32 V and 13 J primers performed the amplification. TCRdb passed the multiplex PCR reads through MiXCR, listing each CDR3 protein once. The profile shows about 21,000 distinct CDR3 sequences, under 35% of them singletons. TCRs were amplified from roughly 650 ng gDNA of bulk tumor per sample. Surgeons took several biopsies per primary tumor, spaced far apart, during surgery. The study cohort was described as untreated, and its members had newly diagnosed non-small cell lung cancer. They went on to have curative surgery. There were roughly 15 donors in total. They were all newly diagnosed non-small cell lung cancer patients undergoing surgery with curative intent. The CDR3 sequence is 12 residues long. The V gene's germline CDR1 is LGHDT and CDR2 YNNKEL (reference sequence). Trimming pared 3 bases from V and 4 bases from J, leaving 6 bases between.

The sequencing input was lung tumor tissue. The clonotype was recovered from a middle-aged man with non-small cell lung cancer. The chain uses TRBV3-1 and TRBJ1-1; D remains unclear. The CDR3 loop reads CASSHVGTEAFF. Here the CDR3 DNA reads TGTGCCAGCAGCCATGTAGGCACTGAAGCTTTCTTT.